The 14 T cell receptor beta chains below come from one sample, sequenced in a study of cytomegalovirus exposure and HLA in healthy donors. Both 60 Vbeta primers and 13 Jbeta primers went into the PCR. Assay: immunoSEQ multiplex PCR; the TCRdb copy retains only in-frame clones and omits some. The sample has 130,000 to 150,000 clones; approximately 79% are singletons. Sequencing input: PBMCs. Receptors were obtained from a middle-aged woman in good health and CMV-seropositive.

The rearrangement uses TRBV7-9 and TRBJ2-7; TRBD1 matches 7 bases. Germline CDR1 SEHNR, CDR2 FQNEAQ (reference sequence). After removal of 4 bases from V and 5 bases from J, the junction contained 5 bases not matched to a gene. The CDR3 extends over 13 amino acids. The CDR3 DNA reads as TGTGCCAGCAGCTCAACAGGACAGGACGAGCAGTACTTC. Translating it yields CASSSTGQDEQYF.

The genes are TRBV2 and TRBJ2-7; TRBD1 aligns across 9 bases. This CDR3 is built from 17 residues. Germline CDR1 reads SNHLY; CDR2 reads FYNNEI. Germline trimming cut 7 bases from V and 4 bases from J; bases unmatched to any gene: 17. CDR3 sequence: CASTLKRTGAEVYEQYF. The CDR3, as DNA: TGTGCCAGCACACTCAAAAGGACAGGGGCGGAGGTGTACGAGCAGTACTTC.

The genes are TRBV6-1 and TRBJ2-7, with D possibly matching TRBD2 (6 bases). The V end lost 2 bases, the J end lost 3 bases, and 14 bases lay between the germline ends. Germline-derived CDR1 and CDR2 are MNHNS and SASEGT. The CDR3 consists of 15 residues. The CDR3, as DNA: TGTGCCAGCAGTGAAATCGGCGGGGCTTACTACGAGCAGTACTTC. Protein sequence: CASSEIGGAYYEQYF.

The V gene is TRBV5-4, the J gene TRBJ1-2; TRBD1 is a possible D gene (6 bases). In germline, CDR1 is SGHNT, CDR2 YYREEE (reference sequence). This CDR3 region has 13 residues. Trimming removed 3 bases from V and 8 bases from J, with 14 bases in between. This CDR3 is CASSSGVRPGYTF. The CDR3 DNA reads as TGTGCCAGCAGCTCAGGGGTGCGCCCGGGCTACACCTTC. The whole variable domain, filled in from reference TRBV5-4 and TRBJ1-2, reads ETGVTQSPTHLIKTRGQQVTLRCSSQSGHNTVSWYQQALGQGPQFIFQYYREEENGRGNFPPRFSGLQFPNYSSELNVNALELDDSALYLCASSSGVRPGYTFGSGTRLTVV.

The chain has TRBV5-6 and TRBJ1-2; weak D call: TRBD1 (5 bases). Looked up from germline, CDR1 is SGHDT and CDR2 is YYEEEE. The germline V and J ends were trimmed by 4 bases and 4 bases, with 17 bases remaining between them. This CDR3 is built from 15 residues. As DNA, the CDR3 is TGTGCCAGCAGCGATATATCGGGACTCAGCTATGGCTACACCTTC. Translating it yields CASSDISGLSYGYTF.

The V call is TRBV7-3, the J call TRBJ2-1; D gene unclear. V was trimmed by 4 bases and J by 1 base, leaving 14 bases between them. Germline V CDR1 and CDR2: SGHTA, FQGTGA. This CDR3 spans 16 amino acids. CDR3 nucleotide sequence: TGTGCCAGCAGCTCCCTAGACCCGAGATCCTACAATGAGCAGTTCTTC. This sequence encodes CASSSLDPRSYNEQFF.

This chain connects TRBV4-1 to TRBJ2-3, with 10 bases that match TRBD2. V trimming: 5 bases; J trimming: 0 bases; junction bases outside the gene matches: 11. This CDR3 spans 18 amino acids. Germline loops: CDR1 MGHRA, CDR2 YSYEKL. CDR3 sequence (DNA): TGCGCCAGCAGCGAACGGGCTAGCGGGGGAACTAGCACAGATACGCAGTATTTT. This encodes CASSERASGGTSTDTQYF.

The table lists this clone with a few counts. The genes are TRBV2 and TRBJ1-4; 8 positions agree with TRBD1. The CDR3 is made up of 15 amino acids. The V gene end was trimmed by 4 bases and the J gene end by 10 bases; junction bases not matched to a gene: 11. CDR1 SNHLY and CDR2 FYNNEI come from the germline V gene. CDR3 DNA sequence: TGTGCCAGCAGTGCCTCAGACAGGGGTCGAGCAAAACTGTTTTTT. Protein product: CASSASDRGRAKLFF.

This clone was counted a few times. The rearrangement links TRBV19 to TRBJ2-3; 11 positions match TRBD2. This CDR3 comprises 18 residues. J was trimmed by 0 bases and V by 3 bases; bases with no gene match: 8. From germline, CDR1 is LNHDA and CDR2 SQIVND (reference sequence). CDR3 nucleotides: TGTGCCAGTAGTATTATAGCGGGGGGGGATGCTAGCACAGATACGCAGTATTTT. Its translation is CASSIIAGGDASTDTQYF.

V and J are TRBV6-1 and TRBJ2-6; D gene ambiguous. Germline values: CDR1 MNHNS, CDR2 SASEGT. The CDR3 loop spans 16 amino acids. Trimming pared 1 base from V and 0 bases from J, leaving 7 bases between. The CDR3 sequence is CASSEDTGSGANVLTF. The CDR3 DNA is TGTGCCAGCAGTGAAGATACGGGCTCTGGGGCCAACGTCCTGACTTTC.

CDR3 DNA sequence: TGTGCCAGCTGCAGGGTCCGCACTGAAGCTTTCTTT. The encoded protein is CASCRVRTEAFF. The chain joins TRBV6-1 to TRBJ1-1; D is perhaps TRBD1 (5 bases). CDR1 and CDR2 from the germline V gene are MNHNS and SASEGT. Trimming removed 8 bases at V and 4 bases at J, with 11 bases between. The CDR3 spans 12 residues.

In DNA form, the CDR3 reads TGTGCCAGCAGCGCGGGACTAGCGGGACACACCGGGGAGCTGTTTTTT. Protein product: CASSAGLAGHTGELFF. This rearrangement joins TRBV9 to TRBJ2-2, with TRBD2 matching over 13 bases. Looked up from germline, CDR1 is SGDLS and CDR2 is YYNGEE. V was clipped by 3 bases and J by 3 bases; unmatched bases: 2. The CDR3 consists of 16 residues.

The rearrangement joins TRBV5-1 to TRBJ1-6, with D perhaps matching TRBD1 (6 bases). Germline CDR1 is SGHRS and CDR2 is YFSETQ. V dropped 4 bases and J dropped 0 bases, with 14 bases sitting between them. The CDR3 length is 17 residues. The CDR3 DNA is TGCGCCAGCAGCGTCGACAGGCCGAGCTCCTATAATTCACCCCTCCACTTT. Translated, it gives CASSVDRPSSYNSPLHF. Looking up the rest from reference TRBV5-1 and TRBJ1-6 gives the full variable domain: KAGVTQTPRYLIKTRGQQVTLSCSPISGHRSVSWYQQTPGQGLQFLFEYFSETQRNKGNFPGRFSGRQFSNSRSEMNVSTLELGDSALYLCASSVDRPSSYNSPLHFGNGTRLTVT.

This chain uses TRBV6-5 with TRBJ2-7; D is possibly TRBD1 (6 bases). Germline lookup yields CDR1 MNHEY and CDR2 SVGAGI. Trimming stripped 0 bases from V and 3 bases from J, with 6 bases between. This CDR3 spans 13 amino acids. The chain's CDR3 is CASSYSTGYEQYF. The CDR3 DNA reads as TGTGCCAGCAGTTACTCGACAGGCTACGAGCAGTACTTC.